The sequence of this T cell receptor beta chain was determined in a study of metastatic and nonmetastatic thyroid tumors. Study in general: Peripheral blood and tumor or nodule samples from malignant and benign thyroid patients were compared.

Original processing methods: Clinicopathological groups supplied CDR3 differences that were used to build a distant-metastasis classifier for papillary thyroid cancer. TCRdb re-called clones via MiXCR from the PCR reads. The V and J calls follow TCRdb's processing rather than the paper's. The table has more than 30,000 clones, roughly a fifth seen once; the top ten hold roughly 22%. Treatment of any kind had been given to no patient before thyroid surgery. Trimming shortened V by 5 bases and J by 0 bases, and 17 bases separated the two germline ends. The CDR3 is made up of 17 amino acids. Germline assignment: CDR1 SGHDN and CDR2 FVKESK. This clone showed up many times. Its antigen is currently unknown. The study, taken as a whole, reports: Reports indicated that malignant thyroid tumors showed significantly higher TCR beta diversity than benign nodules did, in blood and tumor.

The sample comprised blood. The chain recombines TRBV14 with TRBJ2-1, with D possibly being TRBD2 (6 bases). The TCR originated in a female donor with papillary thyroid cancer or a benign thyroid nodule (not recorded which). Some clones in this sample may be carry-over from other donors' samples. The CDR3 DNA reads as TGTGCCAGCAGCGCCAAGGGACTTCTCGGCTCCTACAATGAGCAGTTCTTC. This translates into CASSAKGLLGSYNEQFF.